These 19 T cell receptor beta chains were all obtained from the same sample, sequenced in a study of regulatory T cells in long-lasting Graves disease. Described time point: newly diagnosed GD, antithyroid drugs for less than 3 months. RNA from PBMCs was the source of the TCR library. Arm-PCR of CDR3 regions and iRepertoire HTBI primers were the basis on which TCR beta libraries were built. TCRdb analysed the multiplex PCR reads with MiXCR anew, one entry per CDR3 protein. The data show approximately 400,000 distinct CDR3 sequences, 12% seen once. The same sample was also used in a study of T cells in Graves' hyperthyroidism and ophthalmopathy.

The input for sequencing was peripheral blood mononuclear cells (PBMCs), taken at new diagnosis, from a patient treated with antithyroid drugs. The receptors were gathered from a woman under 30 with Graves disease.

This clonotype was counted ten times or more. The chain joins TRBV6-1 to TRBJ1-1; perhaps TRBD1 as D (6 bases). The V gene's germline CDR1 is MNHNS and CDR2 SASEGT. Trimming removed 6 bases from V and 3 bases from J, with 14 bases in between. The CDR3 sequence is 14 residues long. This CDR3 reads CASRKEAGDTEAFF. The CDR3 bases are TGTGCCAGCAGGAAAGAAGCAGGGGACACTGAAGCTTTCTTT.

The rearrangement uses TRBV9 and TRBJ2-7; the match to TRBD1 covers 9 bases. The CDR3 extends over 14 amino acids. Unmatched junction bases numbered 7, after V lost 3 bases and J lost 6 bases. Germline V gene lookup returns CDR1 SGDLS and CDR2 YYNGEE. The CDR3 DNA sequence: TGTGCCAGCAGCGCCGGGACAGGGAGCCGCGAGCAGTACTTC. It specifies CASSAGTGSREQYF. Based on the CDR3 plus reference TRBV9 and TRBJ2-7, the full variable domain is DSGVTQTPKHLITATGQRVTLRCSPRSGDLSVYWYQQSLDQGLQFLIQYYNGEERAKGNILERFSAQQFPDLHSELNLSSLELGDSALYFCASSAGTGSREQYFGPGTRLTVT.

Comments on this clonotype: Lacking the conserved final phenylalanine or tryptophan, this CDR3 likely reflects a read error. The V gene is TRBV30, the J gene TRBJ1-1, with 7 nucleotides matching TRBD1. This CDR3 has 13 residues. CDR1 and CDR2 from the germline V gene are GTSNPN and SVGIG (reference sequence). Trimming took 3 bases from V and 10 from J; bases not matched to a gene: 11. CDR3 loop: CAWRFDREGSAFI. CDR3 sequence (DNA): TGTGCCTGGAGGTTTGACAGGGAGGGGTCAGCTTTCATT.

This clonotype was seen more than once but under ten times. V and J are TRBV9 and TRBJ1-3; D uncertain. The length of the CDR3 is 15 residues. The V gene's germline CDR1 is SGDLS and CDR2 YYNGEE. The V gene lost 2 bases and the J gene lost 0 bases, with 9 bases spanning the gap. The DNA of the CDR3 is TGTGCCAGCAGCGTTTCAGCGAGCTCTGGAAACACCATATATTTT. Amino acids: CASSVSASSGNTIYF.

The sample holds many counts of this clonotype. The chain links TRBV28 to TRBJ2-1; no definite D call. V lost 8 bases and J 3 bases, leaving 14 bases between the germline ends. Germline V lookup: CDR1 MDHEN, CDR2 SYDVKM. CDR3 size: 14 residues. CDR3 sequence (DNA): TGTGCCAGCGGAATAACCGGCCTCTACAATGAGCAGTTCTTC. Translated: CASGITGLYNEQFF.

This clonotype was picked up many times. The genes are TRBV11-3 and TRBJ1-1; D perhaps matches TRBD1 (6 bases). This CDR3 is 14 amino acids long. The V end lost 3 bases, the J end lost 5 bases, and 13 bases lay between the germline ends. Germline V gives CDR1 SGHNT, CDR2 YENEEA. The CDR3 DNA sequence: TGTGCCAGCAGCTTCGGGGGGCAGGCGACTGAAGCTTTCTTT. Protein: CASSFGGQATEAFF.

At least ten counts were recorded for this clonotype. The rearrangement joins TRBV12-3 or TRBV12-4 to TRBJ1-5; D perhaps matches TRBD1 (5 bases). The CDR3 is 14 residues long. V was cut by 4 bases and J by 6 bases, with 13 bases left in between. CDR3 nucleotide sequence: TGTGCCAGCAGTTCCAGGGTTTCCTCTCAGCCCCAGCATTTT. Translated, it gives CASSSRVSSQPQHF.

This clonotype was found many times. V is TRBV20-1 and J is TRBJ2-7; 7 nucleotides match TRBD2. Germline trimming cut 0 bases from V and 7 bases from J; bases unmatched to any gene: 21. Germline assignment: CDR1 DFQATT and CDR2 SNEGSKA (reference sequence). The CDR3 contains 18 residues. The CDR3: CSARDELRLARRLREQYF. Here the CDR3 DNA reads TGCAGTGCTAGAGACGAACTTCGACTAGCCCGACGCTTGAGGGAGCAGTACTTC.

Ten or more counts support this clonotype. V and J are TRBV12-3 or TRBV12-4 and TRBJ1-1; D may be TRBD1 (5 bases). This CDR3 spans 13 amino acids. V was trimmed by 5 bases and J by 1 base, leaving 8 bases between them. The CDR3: CASSTGTNTEAFF. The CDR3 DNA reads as TGTGCCAGCAGTACCGGGACGAACACTGAAGCTTTCTTT.

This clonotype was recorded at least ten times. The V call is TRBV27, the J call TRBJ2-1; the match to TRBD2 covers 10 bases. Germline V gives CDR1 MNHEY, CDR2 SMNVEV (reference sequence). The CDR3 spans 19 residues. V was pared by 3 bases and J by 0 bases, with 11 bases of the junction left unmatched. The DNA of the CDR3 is TGTGCCAGCAGTTTTGTTGGACTAGCGGTAGCGAGCTCCTACAATGAGCAGTTCTTC. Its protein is CASSFVGLAVASSYNEQFF.

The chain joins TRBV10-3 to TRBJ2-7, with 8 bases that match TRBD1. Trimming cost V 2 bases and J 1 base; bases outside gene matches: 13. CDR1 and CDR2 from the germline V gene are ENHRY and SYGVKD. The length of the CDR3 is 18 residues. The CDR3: CAISEESAGGADSYEQYF. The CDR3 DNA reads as TGTGCCATCAGTGAGGAGTCCGCAGGGGGCGCGGATTCCTACGAGCAGTACTTC.

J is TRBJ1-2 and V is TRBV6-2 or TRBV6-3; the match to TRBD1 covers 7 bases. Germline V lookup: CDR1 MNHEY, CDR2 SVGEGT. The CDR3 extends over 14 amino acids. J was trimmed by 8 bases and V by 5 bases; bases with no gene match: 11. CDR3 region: CASSVDRAGLGYTF. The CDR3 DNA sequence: TGTGCCAGCAGTGTTGACAGGGCCGGCCTCGGCTACACCTTC.

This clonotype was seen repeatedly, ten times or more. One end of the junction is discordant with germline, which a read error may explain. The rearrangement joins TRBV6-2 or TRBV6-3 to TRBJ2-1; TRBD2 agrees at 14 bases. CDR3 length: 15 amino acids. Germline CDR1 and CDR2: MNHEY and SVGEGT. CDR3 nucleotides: TGTGCCAGCAGCTTGACGGGACTAGCGGGGGTATCCGCGGTCTTC. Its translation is CASSLTGLAGVSAVF.

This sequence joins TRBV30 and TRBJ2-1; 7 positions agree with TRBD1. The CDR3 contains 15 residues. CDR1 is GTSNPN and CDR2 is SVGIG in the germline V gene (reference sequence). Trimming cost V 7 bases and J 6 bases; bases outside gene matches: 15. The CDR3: CASHPHGTATNEQFF. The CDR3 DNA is TGTGCCTCCCATCCCCACGGGACAGCCACCAATGAGCAGTTCTTC.

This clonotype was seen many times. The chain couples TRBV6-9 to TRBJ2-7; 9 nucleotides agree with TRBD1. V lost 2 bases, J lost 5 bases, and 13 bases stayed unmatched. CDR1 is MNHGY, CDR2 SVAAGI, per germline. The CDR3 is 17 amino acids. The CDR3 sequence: CASSYTWGQGGYHEQYF. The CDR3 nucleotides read TGTGCCAGCAGTTATACGTGGGGACAGGGTGGTTACCACGAGCAGTACTTC.

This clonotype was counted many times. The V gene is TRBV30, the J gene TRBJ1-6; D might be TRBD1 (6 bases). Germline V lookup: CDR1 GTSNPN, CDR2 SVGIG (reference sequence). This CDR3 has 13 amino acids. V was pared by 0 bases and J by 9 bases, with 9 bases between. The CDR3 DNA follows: TGTGCCTGGAGTGTCTTAGGGGGTTCACCCCTCCACTTT. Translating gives CAWSVLGGSPLHF.

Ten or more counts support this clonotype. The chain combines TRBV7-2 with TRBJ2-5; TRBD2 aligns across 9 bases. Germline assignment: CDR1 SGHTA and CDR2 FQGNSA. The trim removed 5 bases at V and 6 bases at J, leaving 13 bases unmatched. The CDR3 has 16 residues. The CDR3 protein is CASSILAGGKGKTQYF. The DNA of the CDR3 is TGTGCCAGCAGCATCCTGGCGGGGGGGAAGGGGAAGACCCAGTACTTC.

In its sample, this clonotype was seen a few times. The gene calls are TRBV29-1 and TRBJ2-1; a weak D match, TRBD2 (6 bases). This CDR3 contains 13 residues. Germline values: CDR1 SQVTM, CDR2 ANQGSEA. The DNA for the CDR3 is TGCAGGTGGGGGGTAAGGACCCATCATGAGCAGTTCTTC. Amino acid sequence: CRWGVRTHHEQFF.

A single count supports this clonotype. The CDR3 loop reads CASNQRQSRHGELFF. CDR3 DNA sequence: TGTGCCAGCAACCAGAGACAGAGTCGGCACGGGGAGCTGTTTTTT. The gene calls are TRBV13 and TRBJ2-2; perhaps TRBD1 as D (5 bases). The CDR3 covers 15 residues. Germline CDR1 reads PRHDT; CDR2 reads FYEKMQ (reference sequence). Trimming pared 7 bases from V and 7 bases from J, leaving 19 bases between.